The next 19 T cell receptor beta chains were all read from a single sample in a study of cytomegalovirus exposure and HLA in healthy donors. PCR primers comprised 60 Vbeta and 13 Jbeta primers. Sequenced by immunoSEQ multiplex PCR; TCRdb stores in-frame clones only, minus some. The sample has about 42,000 clones. Sequencing was carried out using PBMCs. The receptors were gathered from a man aged 25-45 years in good health and CMV-seronegative.

The rearrangement uses TRBV18 and TRBJ2-7; D is possibly TRBD2 (6 bases). The CDR3 runs 17 residues. CDR1 and CDR2 (germline): KGHSH, LQKENI. The V end lost 2 bases, the J end lost 3 bases, and 20 bases lay between the germline ends. CDR3 bases: TGTGCCAGCTCACCAAGGATCGGCCGGGAGCAGGACTACGAGCAGTACTTC. Amino acids: CASSPRIGREQDYEQYF.

The V and J genes are TRBV25-1 and TRBJ2-1, with 7 bases aligning to TRBD2. CDR3 size: 15 residues. Germline CDR1 reads MGHDK; CDR2 reads SYGVNS. With 4 bases clipped from V and 5 bases from J, the junction kept 8 bases outside the gene matches. CDR3 residues: CASSAPGLPNNEQFF. The CDR3 DNA reads as TGTGCCAGCAGTGCCCCGGGACTACCCAACAATGAGCAGTTCTTC.

V and J are TRBV6-5 and TRBJ1-1; the D gene is possibly TRBD1 (6 bases). CDR3 size: 14 residues. Trimming shortened V by 3 bases and J by 7 bases, and 15 bases separated the two germline ends. Per the germline V gene, CDR1 is MNHEY and CDR2 is SVGAGI. The DNA for the CDR3 is TGTGCCAGCAGTTATTGGGAGGGGGATAATGAAGCTTTCTTT. Its protein product is CASSYWEGDNEAFF.

J is TRBJ2-3 and V is TRBV19; 7 nucleotides align to TRBD2. The trim removed 1 base at V and 5 bases at J, leaving 0 bases unmatched. The germline CDR1 and CDR2 sequences are LNHDA and SQIVND (reference sequence). The CDR3 has 13 residues. CDR3 sequence reads: CASSIGGGDTQYF. Written as DNA, the CDR3 is TGTGCCAGTAGTATAGGGGGGGGAGATACGCAGTATTTT.

The rearrangement links TRBV6-5 to TRBJ1-4; no clear D gene. Germline V gives CDR1 MNHEY, CDR2 SVGAGI. CDR3 length: 13 amino acids. V was pared by 0 bases and J by 11 bases, with 10 bases between. The CDR3 loop reads CASSYSTGGKLFF. CDR3 DNA sequence: TGTGCCAGCAGTTACTCCACTGGAGGTAAACTGTTTTTT.

The chain couples TRBV19 to TRBJ1-1; 10 nucleotides agree with TRBD1. This CDR3 is 13 amino acids long. CDR1 LNHDA and CDR2 SQIVND come from the germline V gene (reference sequence). J lost 11 bases, V lost 9 bases, and 12 bases had no gene match. The CDR3 protein is CASQDRGRLTAFF. The DNA for the CDR3 is TGTGCCAGCCAGGACAGGGGGAGATTGACGGCTTTCTTT.

This chain joins TRBV18 and TRBJ2-3; D gene unclear. V was cut by 3 bases and J by 0 bases, with 4 bases left in between. The CDR3 totals 13 residues. The germline CDR1 and CDR2 sequences are KGHSH and LQKENI. The CDR3 protein is CASSPASTDTQYF. CDR3 in DNA: TGTGCCAGCTCACCGGCTAGCACAGATACGCAGTATTTT.

The chain joins TRBV5-1 to TRBJ2-2, with D tentatively TRBD2 (5 bases). The CDR3 is made up of 16 amino acids. Germline CDR1 and CDR2: SGHRS and YFSETQ. V dropped 0 bases and J dropped 6 bases, with 15 bases sitting between them. The CDR3 nucleotides read TGCGCCAGCAGCTTGGCCTCGGTTGGTAGCGCCGGGGAGCTGTTTTTT. It encodes CASSLASVGSAGELFF.

The chain uses TRBV5-1 and TRBJ2-3; D is ambiguous. CDR1 SGHRS and CDR2 YFSETQ come from the germline V gene. This CDR3 comprises 14 residues. Trimming took off 2 bases at V and 0 bases at J, with 7 bases between the two ends. The CDR3 sequence is CASSLAKSTDTQYF. The DNA of the CDR3 is TGCGCCAGCAGCTTAGCGAAAAGCACAGATACGCAGTATTTT.

The V gene is TRBV5-1, the J gene TRBJ2-1, with 15 bases identical to TRBD2. The CDR3 is made up of 17 amino acids. CDR1 and CDR2 (germline): SGHRS, YFSETQ. The trim removed 1 base at V and 8 bases at J, leaving 7 bases unmatched. In DNA form, the CDR3 reads TGCGCCAGCAGCTTGCTGGGACTAGCGGGAGGCTCCTATGAGCAGTTCTTC. It yields the protein CASSLLGLAGGSYEQFF.

This sequence joins TRBV5-1 and TRBJ2-2; no clear D gene. V lost 0 bases, J lost 8 bases, and 11 bases lay in between. Germline CDR1 reads SGHRS; CDR2 reads YFSETQ. This CDR3 has 14 amino acids. The CDR3 loop reads CASSLALVIGELFF. The DNA for the CDR3 is TGCGCCAGCAGCTTGGCTCTAGTTATAGGGGAGCTGTTTTTT. Full variable domain (outside the CDR3, taken from reference TRBV5-1 and TRBJ2-2): KAGVTQTPRYLIKTRGQQVTLSCSPISGHRSVSWYQQTPGQGLQFLFEYFSETQRNKGNFPGRFSGRQFSNSRSEMNVSTLELGDSALYLCASSLALVIGELFFGEGSRLTVL.

The chain recombines TRBV6-1 with TRBJ1-2; D gene ambiguous. Germline V CDR1 and CDR2: MNHNS, SASEGT. V lost 4 bases, J lost 2 bases, and 8 bases lay in between. The CDR3 consists of 13 residues. The CDR3 DNA reads TGTGCCAGCAGTGTTAACAAGAACTATGGCTACACCTTC. It codes for CASSVNKNYGYTF.

This sequence joins TRBV15 and TRBJ2-3, with D possibly matching TRBD2 (6 bases). V was trimmed by 0 bases and J by 0 bases, leaving 16 bases between them. Per the germline V gene, CDR1 is LNHNV and CDR2 is YYDKDF (reference sequence). This CDR3 is 18 amino acids long. The CDR3 DNA follows: TGTGCCACCAGCAGAGATAGGGTGGTAGCGGAGAGCACAGATACGCAGTATTTT. It specifies CATSRDRVVAESTDTQYF. The entire variable domain, with the rest obtained from reference TRBV15 and TRBJ2-3, is as follows: DAMVIQNPRYQVTQFGKPVTLSCSQTLNHNVMYWYQQKSSQAPKLLFHYYDKDFNNEADTPDNFQSRRPNTSFCFLDIRSPGLGDTAMYLCATSRDRVVAESTDTQYFGPGTRLTVL.

The J gene is TRBJ2-7, the V gene TRBV7-6; 7 nucleotides line up with TRBD2. Germline V CDR1 and CDR2: SGHVS, FNYEAQ. Trimming at V came to 5 bases and at J to 7 bases, leaving 11 bases not matched to a gene. The CDR3 is made up of 14 amino acids. The CDR3 protein is CASSLRTSPEEQYF. The CDR3, as DNA: TGTGCCAGCAGCCTAAGGACTAGTCCTGAAGAGCAGTACTTC.

The chain combines TRBV7-2 with TRBJ2-3; TRBD1 agrees at 10 bases. Germline CDR1 SGHTA, CDR2 FQGNSA. The CDR3 sequence is 16 residues long. J was trimmed by 4 bases and V by 0 bases; bases with no gene match: 4. CDR3 nucleotide sequence: TGTGCCAGCAGCTTAGCGACAGGGGGCCCCCCAGATACGCAGTATTTT. It specifies CASSLATGGPPDTQYF. The whole variable domain, remainder taken from reference TRBV7-2 and TRBJ2-3, is GAGVSQSPSNKVTEKGKDVELRCDPISGHTALYWYRQSLGQGLEFLIYFQGNSAPDKSGLPSDRFSAERTGGSVSTLTIQRTQQEDSAVYLCASSLATGGPPDTQYFGPGTRLTVL.

V and J are TRBV7-8 and TRBJ1-2; weak D call: TRBD1 (5 bases). Per germline, CDR1 SGHVS and CDR2 FQNEAQ. The CDR3 totals 13 residues. V was pared by 4 bases and J by 2 bases, with 8 bases between. The CDR3 spells CASSWEGNYGYTF. The CDR3 bases are TGTGCCAGCAGCTGGGAGGGGAACTATGGCTACACCTTC.

J is TRBJ2-1 and V is TRBV25-1, with 7 bases fitting TRBD1. Looked up from germline, CDR1 is MGHDK and CDR2 is SYGVNS. With V trimmed by 4 bases and J by 9 bases, 6 bases remained unmatched. CDR3 size: 13 residues. The CDR3 protein is CASSGTGPTEQFF. CDR3 in DNA: TGTGCCAGCAGTGGGACAGGCCCGACTGAGCAGTTCTTC.

V and J are TRBV29-1 and TRBJ1-1, with 8 bases lining up with TRBD1. The CDR3 length is 14 residues. Per germline, CDR1 SQVTM and CDR2 ANQGSEA. V dropped 4 bases and J dropped 0; count of bases not matched to a gene: 4. The CDR3 loop is CSVVGTGLNTEAFF. The CDR3 DNA follows: TGCAGCGTTGTCGGGACAGGACTGAACACTGAAGCTTTCTTT. Full variable domain (missing parts from reference TRBV29-1 and TRBJ1-1): SAVISQKPSRDICQRGTSLTIQCQVDSQVTMMFWYRQQPGQSLTLIATANQGSEATYESGFVIDKFPISRPNLTFSTLTVSNMSPEDSSIYLCSVVGTGLNTEAFFGQGTRLTVV.

The CDR3 spells CASSQVDSYRNQPQHF. CDR3 bases: TGCGCCAGCAGCCAAGTCGACAGCTACAGAAATCAGCCCCAGCATTTT. The gene calls are TRBV4-1 and TRBJ1-5; maybe TRBD1 (5 bases). Trimming took off 1 base at V and 4 bases at J, with 14 bases between the two ends. Germline V gene sequence: CDR1 MGHRA, CDR2 YSYEKL. The CDR3 is 16 residues long.